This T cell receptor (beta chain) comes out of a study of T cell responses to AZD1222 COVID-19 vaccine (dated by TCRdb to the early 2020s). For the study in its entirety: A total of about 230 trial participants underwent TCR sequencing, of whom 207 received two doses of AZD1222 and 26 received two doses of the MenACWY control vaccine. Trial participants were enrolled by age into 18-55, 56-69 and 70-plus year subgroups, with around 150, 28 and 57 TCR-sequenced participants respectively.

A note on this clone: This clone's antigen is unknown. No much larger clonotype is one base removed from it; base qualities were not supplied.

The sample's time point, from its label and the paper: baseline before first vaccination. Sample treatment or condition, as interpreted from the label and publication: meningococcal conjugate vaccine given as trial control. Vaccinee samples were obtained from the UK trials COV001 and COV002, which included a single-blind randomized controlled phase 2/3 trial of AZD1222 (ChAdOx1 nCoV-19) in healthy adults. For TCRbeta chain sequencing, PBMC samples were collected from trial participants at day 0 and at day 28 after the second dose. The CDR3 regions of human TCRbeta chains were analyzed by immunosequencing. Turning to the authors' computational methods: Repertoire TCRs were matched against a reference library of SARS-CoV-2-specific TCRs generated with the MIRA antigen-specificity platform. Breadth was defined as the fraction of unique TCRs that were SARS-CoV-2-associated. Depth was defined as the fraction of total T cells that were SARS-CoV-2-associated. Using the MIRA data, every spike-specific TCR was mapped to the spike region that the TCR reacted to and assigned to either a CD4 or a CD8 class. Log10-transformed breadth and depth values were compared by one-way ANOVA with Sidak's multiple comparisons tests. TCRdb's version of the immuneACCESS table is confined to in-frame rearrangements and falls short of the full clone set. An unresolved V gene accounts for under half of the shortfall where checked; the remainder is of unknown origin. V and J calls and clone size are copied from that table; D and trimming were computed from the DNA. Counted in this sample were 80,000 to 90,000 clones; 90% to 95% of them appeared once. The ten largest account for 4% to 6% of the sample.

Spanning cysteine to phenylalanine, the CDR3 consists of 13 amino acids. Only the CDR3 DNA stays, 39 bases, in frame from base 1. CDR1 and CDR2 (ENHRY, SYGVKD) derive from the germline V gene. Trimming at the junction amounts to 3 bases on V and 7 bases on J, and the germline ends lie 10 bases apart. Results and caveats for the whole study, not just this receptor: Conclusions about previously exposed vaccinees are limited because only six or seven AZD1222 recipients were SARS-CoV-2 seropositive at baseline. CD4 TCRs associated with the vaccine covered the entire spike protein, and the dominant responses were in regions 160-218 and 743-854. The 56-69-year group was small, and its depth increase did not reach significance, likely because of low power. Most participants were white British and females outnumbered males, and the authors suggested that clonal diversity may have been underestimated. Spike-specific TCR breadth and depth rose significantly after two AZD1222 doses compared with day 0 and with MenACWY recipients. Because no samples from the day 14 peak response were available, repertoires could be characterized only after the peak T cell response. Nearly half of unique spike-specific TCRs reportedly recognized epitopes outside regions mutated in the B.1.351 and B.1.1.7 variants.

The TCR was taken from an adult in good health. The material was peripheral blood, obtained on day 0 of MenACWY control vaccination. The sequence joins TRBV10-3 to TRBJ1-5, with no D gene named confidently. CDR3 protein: CAISDAGGQPQHF. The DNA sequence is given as TGTGCCATCAGTGATGCGGGCGGCCAGCCCCAGCATTTT.